Presented here are 21 T cell receptor beta chains from one specimen sequenced in a study of T cell responses to AZD1222 COVID-19 vaccine. The assay was immunoSEQ multiplex PCR, and TCRdb's table has in-frame clones only and misses some. The table lists 90,000 to 150,000 clones, about 88% of them singletons. Sample: peripheral blood, taken 28 days after the second AZD1222 dose. These receptors came from an adult who received the AZD1222 COVID-19 vaccine.

The chain employs TRBV28 and TRBJ2-7; D not certain. CDR3 length: 14 residues. CDR1 is MDHEN, CDR2 SYDVKM, per germline. V was cut by 2 bases and J by 4 bases, with 12 bases left in between. The DNA for the CDR3 is TGTGCCAGCAGTTTAAATACCGGGTCATACGAGCAGTACTTC. Its protein is CASSLNTGSYEQYF.

V and J are TRBV6-2 or TRBV6-3 and TRBJ2-2; no definite D call. This CDR3 has 12 amino acids. With 4 bases removed from V and 3 bases from J, the gap between germline ends came to 3 bases. Germline V gives CDR1 MNHEY, CDR2 SVGEGT. The CDR3 DNA follows: TGTGCCAGCAGTTCTTACACCGGGGAGCTGTTTTTT. Amino acids: CASSSYTGELFF.

The gene calls are TRBV7-9 and TRBJ2-7; a weak D match, TRBD2 (7 bases). From germline, CDR1 is SEHNR and CDR2 FQNEAQ (reference sequence). The CDR3 contains 12 residues. The V gene lost 3 bases and the J gene lost 6 bases, with 9 bases spanning the gap. The chain's CDR3 is CASSFGGLEQYF. CDR3 sequence (DNA): TGTGCCAGCAGCTTCGGGGGGCTCGAGCAGTACTTC.

This chain connects TRBV7-3 to TRBJ1-6; D is ambiguous. The CDR3 has 13 amino acids. The germline gives CDR1 SGHTA, CDR2 FQGTGA. Trimming stripped 3 bases from V and 4 bases from J, with 4 bases between. As DNA, the CDR3 is TGTGCCAGCAGCTTGCTATATAATTCACCCCTCCACTTT. Its translation: CASSLLYNSPLHF.

The chain is built from TRBV6-1 and TRBJ2-1; 11 positions agree with TRBD2. The CDR3 spans 18 residues. Germline V gene lookup returns CDR1 MNHNS and CDR2 SASEGT. The ends lost 1 base at V and 10 bases at J; junction bases unmatched: 15. CDR3: CASSEGRKRLAGSAEQFF. CDR3 nucleotides: TGTGCCAGCAGTGAAGGCAGGAAGAGACTAGCGGGATCGGCGGAGCAGTTCTTC.

J is TRBJ2-5 and V is TRBV7-8; a possible D gene is TRBD2 (6 bases). This CDR3 is 14 amino acids long. Germline values: CDR1 SGHVS, CDR2 FQNEAQ. The V and J ends lost 5 bases and 9 bases respectively, with 19 bases between them. Written as DNA, the CDR3 is TGTGCCAGCAGCAACACCCCGGGAGTGATGTCCCAGTACTTC. It encodes CASSNTPGVMSQYF.

The chain uses TRBV7-8 and TRBJ2-3, with 10 bases aligning to TRBD1. The germline V gene has CDR1 SGHVS and CDR2 FQNEAQ. V dropped 4 bases and J dropped 4; count of bases not matched to a gene: 8. The CDR3 totals 16 residues. CDR3 protein: CASSYLRGQGSDTQYF. CDR3 in DNA: TGTGCCAGCAGCTACCTAAGGGGACAGGGGTCAGATACGCAGTATTTT.

J is TRBJ2-7 and V is TRBV7-2; TRBD2 matches at 9 bases. The length of the CDR3 is 17 residues. CDR1 SGHTA and CDR2 FQGNSA come from the germline V gene. V was clipped by 5 bases and J by 0 bases; unmatched bases: 11. The CDR3 region has the DNA TGTGCCAGCAGCCCCTTGGAGAGCGGGAGGAGCTCCTACGAGCAGTACTTC. Translation: CASSPLESGRSSYEQYF.

This clone was detected once. V gene TRBV25-1 combines with J gene TRBJ1-5; D is unclear. V lost 4 bases, J lost 4 bases, and 8 bases lay in between. Looked up from germline, CDR1 is MGHDK and CDR2 is SYGVNS. The CDR3 length is 13 residues. CDR3 nucleotides: TGTGCCAGCAGTGTGGTCCCAAATCAGCCCCAGCATTTT. This codes for CASSVVPNQPQHF. Looking up the rest from reference TRBV25-1 and TRBJ1-5 gives the full variable domain: EADIYQTPRYLVIGTGKKITLECSQTMGHDKMYWYQQDPGMELHLIHYSYGVNSTEKGDLSSESTVSRIRTEHFPLTLESARPSHTSQYLCASSVVPNQPQHFGDGTRLSIL.

The chain uses TRBV13 and TRBJ2-5, with 13 bases aligning to TRBD2. This CDR3 comprises 16 residues. Germline V lookup: CDR1 PRHDT, CDR2 FYEKMQ (reference sequence). The V segment lost 5 bases and the J segment 5 bases; nucleotides outside the gene matches: 8. CDR3 sequence reads: CASSGGTSGEGETQYF. Written as DNA, the CDR3 is TGTGCCAGCAGCGGTGGGACTAGCGGGGAGGGGGAGACCCAGTACTTC.

This clone was seen once. The gene calls are TRBV5-1 and TRBJ2-5, with 8 positions matching TRBD1. The V gene's germline CDR1 is SGHRS and CDR2 YFSETQ. The CDR3 consists of 15 residues. With 4 bases clipped from V and 4 bases from J, the junction kept 9 bases outside the gene matches. As DNA, the CDR3 is TGCGCCAGCAGCCCGGACGTACAGGGGGGAGAGACCCAGTACTTC. Translation: CASSPDVQGGETQYF.

This clone was counted a single time. The rearrangement links TRBV6-7 to TRBJ2-1, with a weak D call TRBD1 (5 bases). TRBV6-7 is an ORF, with its function uncertain. V dropped 8 bases and J dropped 6 bases, with 17 bases sitting between them. The CDR3 is 14 residues long. In DNA form, the CDR3 reads TGTGCCAGCTTCGGTCAGGGTTGTGGCAATGAGCAGTTCTTC. Encoded protein: CASFGQGCGNEQFF.

This clone was counted only a few times. This chain links TRBV6-4 with TRBJ2-3; 7 nucleotides agree with TRBD1. Germline CDR1 and CDR2: MRHNA and SNTAGT. CDR3 length: 14 residues. V dropped 4 bases and J dropped 1; count of bases not matched to a gene: 2. CDR3 sequence reads: CASSGGQGTDTQYF. Written as DNA, the CDR3 is TGTGCCAGCAGTGGTGGACAGGGCACAGATACGCAGTATTTT.

The chain carries TRBV12-3 or TRBV12-4 and TRBJ2-1, with D perhaps matching TRBD2 (6 bases). The CDR3 runs 13 residues. V was shortened by 6 bases and J by 4 bases, with 10 bases between the two germline ends. The CDR3 sequence: CASSPRGYNEQFF. CDR3 sequence (DNA): TGTGCCAGCAGCCCCCGGGGGTACAATGAGCAGTTCTTC.

V is TRBV13 and J is TRBJ1-3; tentative D call: TRBD1 (6 bases). The ends were cut back, 8 bases at V and 0 bases at J, with 17 bases in the middle. The germline CDR1 and CDR2 sequences are PRHDT and FYEKMQ (reference sequence). The CDR3 sequence is 16 residues long. Written as DNA, the CDR3 is TGTGCCAGCCGGCGGGGGCAGGACCACTCTGGAAACACCATATATTTT. The encoded protein is CASRRGQDHSGNTIYF.

For the CDR3, the DNA is TGCAGTGCCAAGGGGGTCACTGAAGCTTTCTTT. Amino acids: CSAKGVTEAFF. The chain couples TRBV20-1 to TRBJ1-1, with D tentatively TRBD1 (6 bases). Trimming shortened V by 6 bases and J by 4 bases, and 9 bases separated the two germline ends. Germline V gene data show CDR1 as DFQATT and CDR2 as SNEGSKA (reference sequence). The CDR3 contains 11 residues.

V usage is TRBV18 and J usage is TRBJ2-7; D call uncertain. CDR3 length: 11 amino acids. CDR1 and CDR2 from the germline V gene are KGHSH and LQKENI. Trimming cost V 5 bases and J 3 bases, with 5 bases left between them. CDR3 bases: TGTGCCAGCTCAGAAGGCTACGAGCAGTACTTC. Translating it yields CASSEGYEQYF.

This chain joins TRBV27 and TRBJ1-2, with D possibly being TRBD1 (5 bases). Trimming removed 8 bases from V and 3 bases from J, with 19 bases in between. Looked up from germline, CDR1 is MNHEY and CDR2 is SMNVEV (reference sequence). The CDR3 is 15 residues long. The CDR3 region has the DNA TGTGCCAGCTGGAGCGCAGGGTCGGTTGACTATGGCTACACCTTC. It is translated as CASWSAGSVDYGYTF.

The chain carries TRBV5-4 and TRBJ2-5, with D possibly matching TRBD1 (6 bases). Germline V gives CDR1 SGHNT, CDR2 YYREEE (reference sequence). V dropped 5 bases and J dropped 3 bases, with 11 bases sitting between them. The CDR3 consists of 13 residues. The CDR3 DNA reads as TGTGCCAGCAGGCCGCAGGGGAAAGAGACCCAGTACTTC. It encodes CASRPQGKETQYF.

CDR3 in amino acids: CASSVGGQGGNTIYF. The CDR3 nucleotides are TGTGCCAGCAGCGTAGGAGGACAGGGGGGAAACACCATATATTTT. The chain carries TRBV9 and TRBJ1-3, with 9 bases that match TRBD1. The CDR3 contains 15 residues. V shed 0 bases, J shed 4 bases, and the junction held 2 bases outside the gene matches. Germline CDR1 reads SGDLS; CDR2 reads YYNGEE.

The rearrangement uses TRBV30 and TRBJ2-7; maybe TRBD1 (5 bases). The CDR3 loop spans 13 amino acids. V was clipped by 0 bases and J by 3 bases, with 9 bases between them. Germline values: CDR1 GTSNPN, CDR2 SVGIG (reference sequence). The CDR3 sequence is CAWSVGRVYEQYF. The CDR3 DNA sequence: TGTGCCTGGAGTGTAGGCAGGGTCTACGAGCAGTACTTC.